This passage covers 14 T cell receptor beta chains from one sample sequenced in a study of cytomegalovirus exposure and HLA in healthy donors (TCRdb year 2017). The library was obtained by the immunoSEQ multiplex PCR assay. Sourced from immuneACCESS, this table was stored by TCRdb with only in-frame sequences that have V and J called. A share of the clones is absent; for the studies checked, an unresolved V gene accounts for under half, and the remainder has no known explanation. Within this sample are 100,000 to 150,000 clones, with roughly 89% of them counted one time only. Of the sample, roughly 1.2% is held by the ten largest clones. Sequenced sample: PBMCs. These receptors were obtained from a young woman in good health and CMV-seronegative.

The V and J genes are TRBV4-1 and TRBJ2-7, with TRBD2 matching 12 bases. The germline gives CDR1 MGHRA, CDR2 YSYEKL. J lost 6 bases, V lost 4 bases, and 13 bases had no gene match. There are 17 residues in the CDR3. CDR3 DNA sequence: TGCGCCAGCAGCCCGAGGACTAGCGGGGCCCCACGTGGCGAGCAGTACTTC. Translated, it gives CASSPRTSGAPRGEQYF.

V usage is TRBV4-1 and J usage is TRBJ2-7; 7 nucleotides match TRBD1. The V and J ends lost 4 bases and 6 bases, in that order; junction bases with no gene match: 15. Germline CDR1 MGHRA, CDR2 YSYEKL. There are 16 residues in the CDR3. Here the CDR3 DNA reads TGCGCCAGCAGCCCACAACAGGGGTTAAGGATAGGCGAGCAGTACTTC. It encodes CASSPQQGLRIGEQYF.

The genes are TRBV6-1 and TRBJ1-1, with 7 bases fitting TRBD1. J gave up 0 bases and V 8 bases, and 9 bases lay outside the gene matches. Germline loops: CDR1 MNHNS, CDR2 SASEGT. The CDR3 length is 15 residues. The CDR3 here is CASLYGTDMNTEAFF. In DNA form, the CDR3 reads TGTGCCAGCCTCTACGGGACAGATATGAACACTGAAGCTTTCTTT.

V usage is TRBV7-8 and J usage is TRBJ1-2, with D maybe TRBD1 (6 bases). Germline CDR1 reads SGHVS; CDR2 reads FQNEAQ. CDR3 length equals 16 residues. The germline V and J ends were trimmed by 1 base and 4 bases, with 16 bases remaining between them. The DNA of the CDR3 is TGTGCCAGCAGCTTAGGCGGGCTCGACAGGCGCTATGGCTACACCTTC. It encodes CASSLGGLDRRYGYTF.

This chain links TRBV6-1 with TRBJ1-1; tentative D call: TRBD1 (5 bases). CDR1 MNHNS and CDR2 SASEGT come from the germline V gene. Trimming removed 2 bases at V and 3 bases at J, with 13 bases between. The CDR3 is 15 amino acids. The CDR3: CASSESWWGDTEAFF. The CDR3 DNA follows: TGTGCCAGCAGTGAAAGTTGGTGGGGGGACACTGAAGCTTTCTTT.

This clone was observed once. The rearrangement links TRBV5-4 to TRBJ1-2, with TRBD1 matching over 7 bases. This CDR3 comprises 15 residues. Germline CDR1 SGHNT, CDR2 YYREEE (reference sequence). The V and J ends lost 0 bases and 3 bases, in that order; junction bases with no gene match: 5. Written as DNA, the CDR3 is TGTGCCAGCAGCTTGGAACCGGGACAGTACTATGGCTACACCTTC. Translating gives CASSLEPGQYYGYTF.

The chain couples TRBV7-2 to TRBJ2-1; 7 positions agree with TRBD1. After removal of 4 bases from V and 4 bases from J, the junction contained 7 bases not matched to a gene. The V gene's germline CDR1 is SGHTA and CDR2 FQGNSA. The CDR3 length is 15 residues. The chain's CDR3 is CASSSWTGLYNEQFF. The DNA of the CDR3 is TGTGCCAGCAGCTCCTGGACAGGACTTTACAATGAGCAGTTCTTC. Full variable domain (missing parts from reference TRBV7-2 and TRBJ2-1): GAGVSQSPSNKVTEKGKDVELRCDPISGHTALYWYRQSLGQGLEFLIYFQGNSAPDKSGLPSDRFSAERTGGSVSTLTIQRTQQEDSAVYLCASSSWTGLYNEQFFGPGTRLTVL.

The CDR3 loop is CASSPGLAGTLYEQYF. The DNA of the CDR3 is TGTGCCAGCAGCCCAGGACTGGCGGGGACCCTTTACGAGCAGTACTTC. The chain has TRBV13 and TRBJ2-7, with D possibly matching TRBD2 (6 bases). Germline V lookup: CDR1 PRHDT, CDR2 FYEKMQ (reference sequence). The CDR3 is 16 residues long. V was pared by 5 bases and J by 4 bases, with 21 bases between.

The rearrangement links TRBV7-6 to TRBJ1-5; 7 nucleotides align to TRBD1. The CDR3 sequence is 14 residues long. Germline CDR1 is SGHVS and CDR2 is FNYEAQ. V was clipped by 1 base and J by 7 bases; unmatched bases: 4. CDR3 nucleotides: TGTGCCAGCAGCTTAGGGTCAGGGGGACAGCCCCAGCATTTT. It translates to CASSLGSGGQPQHF.

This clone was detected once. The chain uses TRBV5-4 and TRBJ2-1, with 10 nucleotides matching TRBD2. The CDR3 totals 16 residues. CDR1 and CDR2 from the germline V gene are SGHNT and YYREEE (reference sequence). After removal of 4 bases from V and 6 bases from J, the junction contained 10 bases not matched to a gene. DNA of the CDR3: TGTGCCAGCAGCAGAAAGTCTAGCGGGGGTCCCAATGAGCAGTTCTTC. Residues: CASSRKSSGGPNEQFF. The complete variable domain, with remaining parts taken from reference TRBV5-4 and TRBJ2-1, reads ETGVTQSPTHLIKTRGQQVTLRCSSQSGHNTVSWYQQALGQGPQFIFQYYREEENGRGNFPPRFSGLQFPNYSSELNVNALELDDSALYLCASSRKSSGGPNEQFFGPGTRLTVL.

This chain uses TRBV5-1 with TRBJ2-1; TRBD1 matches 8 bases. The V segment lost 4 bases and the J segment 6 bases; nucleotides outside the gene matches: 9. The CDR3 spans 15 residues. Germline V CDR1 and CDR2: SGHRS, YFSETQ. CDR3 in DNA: TGCGCCAGCAGCCCGGACAGGGCGTTAATCAATGAGCAGTTCTTC. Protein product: CASSPDRALINEQFF.

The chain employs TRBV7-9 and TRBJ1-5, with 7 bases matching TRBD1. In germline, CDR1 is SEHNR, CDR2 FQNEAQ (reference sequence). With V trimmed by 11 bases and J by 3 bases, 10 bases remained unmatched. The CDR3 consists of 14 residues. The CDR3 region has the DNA TGTGCCGGAAGCCAGGGGGAGATCAATCAGCCCCAGCATTTT. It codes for CAGSQGEINQPQHF.

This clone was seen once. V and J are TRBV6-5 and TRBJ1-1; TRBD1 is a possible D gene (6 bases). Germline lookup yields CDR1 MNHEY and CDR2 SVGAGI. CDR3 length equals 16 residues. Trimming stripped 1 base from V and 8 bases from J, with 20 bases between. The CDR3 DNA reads TGTGCCAGCAGTTACTTGGCTAACAGGGTGAGCCGCGAAGCTTTCTTT. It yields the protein CASSYLANRVSREAFF.

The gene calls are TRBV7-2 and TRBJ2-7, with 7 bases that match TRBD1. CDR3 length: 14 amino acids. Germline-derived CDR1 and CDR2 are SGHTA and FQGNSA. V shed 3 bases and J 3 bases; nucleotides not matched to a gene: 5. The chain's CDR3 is CASSFQGDYYEQYF. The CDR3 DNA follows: TGTGCCAGCAGCTTTCAGGGGGATTACTACGAGCAGTACTTC.